This TCR beta chain was sequenced in a study of cytomegalovirus exposure and HLA in healthy donors (dated by TCRdb to the late 2010s). Study-level background: An earlier analysis of approximately 590 of the donors reported roughly 300 Gb of sequence data and more than 90 million unique TCR beta sequences from roughly 200 million T cells. The number of donors typed differed by locus, with 629-630 for A, B, C, DRB1 and DQB1, roughly 550 for DQA1, 600 to 610 for DPA1, and approximately 470 for DPB1. The study used immunosequencing to profile the T cell repertoires of about 670 subjects and linked those repertoires to cytomegalovirus serostatus. Donor age, sex, ethnicity and CMV serostatus were compiled together with the repertoire data. A later genetic analysis used genome-wide SNP genotypes for about 65% of the roughly 700 donors, treating that subset as a discovery cohort. All discovery cohort repertoires had been generated using a single sequencing platform. In an earlier analysis of about 590 of the donors, high-throughput TCR beta sequencing was used to judge whether each TCR beta V gene segment behaved as functional or pseudogenic. Across around 400 genotyped donors of the cohort, an average of roughly 250,000 unique TCR beta nucleotide sequences per donor were sequenced, and approximately 17% of those sequences were non-productive. An early release that covered about 600 HLA-typed donors contained around 330 gigabases of sequencing data and tens of millions of unique TCR sequences. In the later analysis, no new phenotypic data were used to find candidate immune exposures; instead, reliance was placed on TCR beta sequences and their occurrence across donors. Besides the first cohort of about 730 subjects, a separate validation cohort made up of 120 different subjects was used. The study was designed to test whether signatures of past pathogen exposure could be identified by cataloging public T cell receptors. Because of strong linkage in the cohort, a handful of DR-DQ haplotypes were treated as single units for association and clustering. A later analysis re-examined previously published TCR beta repertoires from roughly 650 donors and added high-resolution HLA genotyping to investigate patterns of TCR occurrence. Both class I and class II loci were covered by HLA typing, at four-digit resolution. To predict cytomegalovirus infection status, the study combined high-throughput TCR immunosequencing, statistical association of individual TCRs with disease status, and machine learning. Of the roughly 400 genotyped donors, approximately 80% fell in the genetic ancestry cluster associated with self-reported Caucasian donors. Summary of the overall study and its limitations: Because HLA typing was unavailable for some donors at each locus, only the typed subset was used in association tests. The only immune exposure information available for the cohort was CMV serostatus. Because the 87-base-pair reads could not distinguish some IMGT-functional V segments, including TRBV6-2 and TRBV6-3, those segments were excluded. A later analysis reported that several top co-occurrence clusters appeared linked to parvovirus B19, influenza, CMV and Epstein-Barr virus. According to the authors, the approach could potentially be generalized to other disease states and immunological phenotypes. In the study, 150 to 200 TCR beta chains were listed as associated with cytomegalovirus. Sequencing depth was assumed to be roughly uniform across donors in the presence/absence analyses, though that assumption may not hold. Only TCR beta chains were sequenced in this cohort, and the absence of alpha or paired-chain data limited detectable features. In a later analysis, 15,000 to 20,000 TCR beta sequences were associated with specific HLA alleles at a false discovery rate of 0.05. When HLA alleles, especially DR and DQ, strongly co-occurred, TCR associations were difficult to assign to individual alleles. In an earlier analysis of some 540 of the donors, most TCR beta V segments appeared in productive rearrangements about 87% or about 30% of the time, broadly matching IMGT annotations. A further reported finding was that TCR beta sequences accurately predicted the HLA-A and HLA-B alleles for most subjects in the first cohort. A later analysis found that HLA-associated TCR beta chains were more clonally expanded and had lower generation probabilities than equally common non-associated chains. In vitro tests confirmed that three of the cytomegalovirus-associated TCR beta chains recognize cytomegalovirus antigens. A cluster of highly shared sequence variants was judged likely to represent a technical artifact of the sequencing pipeline. A later analysis found that most CMV-associated TCR beta chains appeared HLA-restricted, with HLA associations seemingly driven largely by CMV exposure. Because counts were too low, roughly 17 rarely observed V segments, including chromosome 9 orphons, were left out of the earlier analysis of 500 to 750 of the donors. According to a later genetic analysis, donors in an Asian-associated ancestry cluster had fewer N-insertions in productive TCRs than the approximately 700-donor mean. A later analysis found that TCR association rates varied across HLA loci, with DRB1 alleles showing the most associated TCRs and HLA-C alleles the fewest. In a later genetic analysis, a missense DCLRE1C variant was associated with V-gene and J-gene trimming of TCR beta chains, and the association was replicated in an independent cohort. In both the original and validation cohorts, the classifier was reported to diagnose cytomegalovirus status with high specificity and sensitivity. Linkage disequilibrium might explain the correlated functional status among segregating V segments, but an unknown experimental factor could not be ruled out. Across donors, most TCR sequences were observed very rarely, whereas some public TCRs were present in many individuals.

Libraries were prepared through the immunoSEQ multiplex PCR assay. For the multiplex PCR, a mixture combining 60 forward primers for TCR Vbeta segments and 13 reverse primers for TCR Jbeta segments was used. The CDR3 region of rearranged TCR beta genes was amplified from genomic DNA with a multiplex PCR assay. Amplified TCR beta libraries were sequenced as 87-base-pair reads on the Illumina HiSeq System. In the source study's methods: A later analysis tallied around 87 million unique TCR beta chains across the 650 to 750 repertoires, and around 9.9 million of those chains were shared by two or more donors. To remove PCR and sequencing errors, raw reads were error-corrected and collapsed into unique sequences using a nearest-neighbor algorithm that merged closely related sequences. CDR3 sequences were aligned to IMGT reference sequences to assign V, D and J gene segments. For a sequence to be retained, at least a six-nucleotide match to both a V gene segment and a J gene segment was required. Rearrangements were classified as productive when the CDR3 lacked stop codons and remained in frame with V and J, and all other rearrangements were classified as non-productive. CDR3 was defined according to IMGT convention as the region running from the second conserved V-encoded cysteine to the conserved J-encoded phenylalanine. The earlier analysis of approximately 500 of the donors excluded sequences that lacked an unambiguous match to a single V gene segment. In an earlier analysis of 450 to 700 of the donors, V segments were called functional above 56.7% productive rearrangements and were called segregating when the between-donor standard deviation exceeded 5%. To diagnose cytomegalovirus status from the catalog of TCR beta chain sequences, a statistical classification framework was built. In a later analysis, V and J genes were assigned by comparing TCR nucleotide sequences against IMGT/GENE-DB human TR gene sequences. The TCRdist pipeline was used in a later analysis to assign CDR3 sequences and most-parsimonious VDJ recombination scenarios. In a later analysis, each TCR beta chain was defined by its CDR3 amino acid sequence together with its V-gene family, and reads lacking a unique V-gene family were excluded. As a way to deal with suspected cross-contamination and a sequencing artifact, a later analysis dropped 592 nucleotide sequences that were highly shared and had low generation probability. In a later analysis, a clonal expansion index was calculated for each public chain from normalized within-repertoire ranks of inferred template counts. Generation probabilities in a later analysis came from a VDJ recombination model fitted to out-of-frame rearrangements, and those results were checked against IGoR. In a later analysis, hypergeometric tests were used to score TCR-TCR, TCR-HLA and TCR-CMV co-occurrence, with a repertoire-size bias correction applied to TCR pairs. To estimate false discovery rates, a later analysis permuted the HLA or CMV assignments 20 times. A later analysis grouped co-occurring TCRs with DBSCAN, adding TCRdist sequence similarity when clustering within HLA-allele-positive subsets. Co-occurrence clustering excluded repertoires with fewer than 30,000 or more than 120,000 public chains, plus five with anomalous nucleotide sharing. In TCRdb, the immuneACCESS table is reduced to in-frame sequences with V and J assigned. These tables do not hold every clone; where another copy was compared, an unresolved V gene accounts for under half, and the others remain unexplained. From that table come the V and J calls and clone size; the DNA was used to work out D and trimming. A total of some 120,000 clones appear in this sample, roughly 80% of them only once. About 2.5% of the sample lies in the top ten.

The germline V gene (reference sequence) gives CDR1 as MNHNY and CDR2 as SVGAGI. V loses 8 bases, J loses 4 bases, and the germline ends lie 17 bases apart. The CDR3, from cysteine to phenylalanine, totals 14 residues. CDR3 DNA only is kept here, 42 bases in frame from base 1. Points on this clone: It has no known antigen specificity. No clone much larger than this one lies a single base away; base qualities are absent.

The cohort was made up of 666 healthy bone marrow donors. At the time of sampling, every cohort member was nominally healthy, though immune exposures that went unrecorded were likely present. The donor tested CMV seronegative and was one of the 352 seronegative cohort members. Every donor gave a peripheral blood sample, and the peripheral blood mononuclear cells from that sample were used for TCR beta sequencing. Genomic DNA extraction from the blood cell samples was performed with the Qiagen DNeasy Blood Extraction Kit. The sample comprised PBMCs. The receptor comes from a female donor in good health and CMV-seronegative. In this chain, TRBV6-6 is recombined with TRBJ1-2; the D gene is perhaps TRBD1, on 6 matching bases. This receptor carries the CDR3 CASQTRDKGYGYTF. The DNA reads TGTGCCAGCCAGACCCGGGACAAGGGCTATGGCTACACCTTC.